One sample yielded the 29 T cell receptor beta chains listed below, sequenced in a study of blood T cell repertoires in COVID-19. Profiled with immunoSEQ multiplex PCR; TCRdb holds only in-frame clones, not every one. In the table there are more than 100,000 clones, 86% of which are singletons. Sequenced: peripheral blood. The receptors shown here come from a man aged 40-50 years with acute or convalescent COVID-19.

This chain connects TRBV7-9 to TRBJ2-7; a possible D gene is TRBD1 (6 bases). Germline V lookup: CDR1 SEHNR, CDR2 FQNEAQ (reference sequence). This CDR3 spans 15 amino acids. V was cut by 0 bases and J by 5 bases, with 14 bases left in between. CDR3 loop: CASSLAIPGAHEQYF. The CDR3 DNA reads TGTGCCAGCAGCTTAGCTATCCCAGGGGCCCACGAGCAGTACTTC.

CDR3 sequence (DNA): TGTGCCATCAGTGAGGGACAGGGTCGGGACACCATATATTTT. This encodes CAISEGQGRDTIYF. V and J are TRBV10-3 and TRBJ1-3, with TRBD1 identical over 8 bases. Germline V gene lookup returns CDR1 ENHRY and CDR2 SYGVKD. V gave up 2 bases and J gave up 8 bases; unmatched junction bases: 5. This CDR3 spans 14 amino acids.

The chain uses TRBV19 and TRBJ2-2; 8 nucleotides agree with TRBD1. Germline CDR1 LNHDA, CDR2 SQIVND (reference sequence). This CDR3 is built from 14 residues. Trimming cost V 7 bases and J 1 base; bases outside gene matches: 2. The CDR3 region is CASKDRVNTGELFF. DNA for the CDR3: TGTGCCAGTAAGGACAGGGTGAACACCGGGGAGCTGTTTTTT.

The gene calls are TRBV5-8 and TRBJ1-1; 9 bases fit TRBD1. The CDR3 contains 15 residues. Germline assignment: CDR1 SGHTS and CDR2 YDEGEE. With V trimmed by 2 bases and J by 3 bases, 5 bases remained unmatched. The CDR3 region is CASSLVGDRDTEAFF. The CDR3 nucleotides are TGTGCCAGCAGCTTAGTCGGGGACAGGGACACTGAAGCTTTCTTT.

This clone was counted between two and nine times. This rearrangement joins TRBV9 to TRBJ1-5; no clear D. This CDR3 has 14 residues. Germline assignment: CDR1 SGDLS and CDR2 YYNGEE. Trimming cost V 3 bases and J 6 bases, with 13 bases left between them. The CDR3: CASSAAGSGQPQHF. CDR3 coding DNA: TGTGCCAGCAGCGCCGCGGGGTCCGGTCAGCCCCAGCATTTT.

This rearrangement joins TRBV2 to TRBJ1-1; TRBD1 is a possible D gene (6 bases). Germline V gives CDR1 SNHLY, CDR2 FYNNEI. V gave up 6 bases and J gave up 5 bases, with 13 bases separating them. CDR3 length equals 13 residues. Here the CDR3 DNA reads TGTGCCAGCAGGGCCGGTAGGGGGACTGAAGCTTTCTTT. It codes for CASRAGRGTEAFF.

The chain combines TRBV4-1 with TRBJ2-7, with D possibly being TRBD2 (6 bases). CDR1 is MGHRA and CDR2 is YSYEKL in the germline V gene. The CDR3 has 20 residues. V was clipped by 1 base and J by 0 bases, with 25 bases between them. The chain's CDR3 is CASSQGEYRQGLASSYEQYF. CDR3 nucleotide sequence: TGCGCCAGCAGCCAAGGTGAGTATCGGCAGGGACTCGCCAGCTCCTACGAGCAGTACTTC.

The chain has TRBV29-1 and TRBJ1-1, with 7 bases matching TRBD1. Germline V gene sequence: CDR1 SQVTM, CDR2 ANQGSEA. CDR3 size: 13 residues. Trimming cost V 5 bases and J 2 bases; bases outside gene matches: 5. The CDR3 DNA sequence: TGCAGCGTTAACAGGGGTAGTAACACTGAAGCTTTCTTT. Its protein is CSVNRGSNTEAFF.

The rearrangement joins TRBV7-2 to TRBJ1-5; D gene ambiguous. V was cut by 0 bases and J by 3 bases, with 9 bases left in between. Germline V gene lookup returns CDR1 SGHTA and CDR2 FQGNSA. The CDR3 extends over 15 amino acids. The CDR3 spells CASSLAGTPNQPQHF. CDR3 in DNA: TGTGCCAGCAGCTTAGCGGGCACTCCCAATCAGCCCCAGCATTTT.

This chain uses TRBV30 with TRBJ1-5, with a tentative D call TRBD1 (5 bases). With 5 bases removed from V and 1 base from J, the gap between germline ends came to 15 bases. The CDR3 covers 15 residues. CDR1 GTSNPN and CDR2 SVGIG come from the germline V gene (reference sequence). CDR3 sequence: CAWAQGGASNQPQHF. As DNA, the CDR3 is TGTGCCTGGGCGCAGGGAGGGGCGAGCAATCAGCCCCAGCATTTT.

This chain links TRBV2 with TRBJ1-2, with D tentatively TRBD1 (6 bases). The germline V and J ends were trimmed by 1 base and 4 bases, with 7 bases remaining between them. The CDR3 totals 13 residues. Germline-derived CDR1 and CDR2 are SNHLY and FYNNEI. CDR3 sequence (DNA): TGTGCCAGCAGTGAAGGAGGGGGCTATGGCTACACCTTC. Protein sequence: CASSEGGGYGYTF. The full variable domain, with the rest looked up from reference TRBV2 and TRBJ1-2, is EPEVTQTPSHQVTQMGQEVILRCVPISNHLYFYWYRQILGQKVEFLVSFYNNEISEKSEIFDDQFSVERPDGSNFTLKIRSTKLEDSAMYFCASSEGGGYGYTFGSGTRLTVV.

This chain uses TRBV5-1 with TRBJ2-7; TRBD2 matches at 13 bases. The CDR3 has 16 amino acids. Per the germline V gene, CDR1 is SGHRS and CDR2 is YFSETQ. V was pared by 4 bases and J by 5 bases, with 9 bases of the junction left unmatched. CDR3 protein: CASSHKGTSGANEQYF. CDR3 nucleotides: TGCGCCAGCAGCCACAAAGGGACTAGCGGGGCGAACGAGCAGTACTTC.

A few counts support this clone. The CDR3 sequence: CASSTTGNTEAFF. DNA for the CDR3: TGTGCCAGTAGTACGACAGGGAACACTGAAGCTTTCTTT. The genes are TRBV19 and TRBJ1-1, with D possibly being TRBD1 (6 bases). Trimming stripped 4 bases from V and 1 base from J, with 7 bases between. CDR1 and CDR2 (germline): LNHDA, SQIVND (reference sequence). This CDR3 is 13 amino acids long.

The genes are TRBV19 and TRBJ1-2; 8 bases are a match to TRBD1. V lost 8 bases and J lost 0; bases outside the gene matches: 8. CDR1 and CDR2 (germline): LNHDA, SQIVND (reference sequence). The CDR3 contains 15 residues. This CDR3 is CASCHQGAANYGYTF. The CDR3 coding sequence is TGTGCCAGTTGTCACCAGGGGGCGGCTAACTATGGCTACACCTTC.

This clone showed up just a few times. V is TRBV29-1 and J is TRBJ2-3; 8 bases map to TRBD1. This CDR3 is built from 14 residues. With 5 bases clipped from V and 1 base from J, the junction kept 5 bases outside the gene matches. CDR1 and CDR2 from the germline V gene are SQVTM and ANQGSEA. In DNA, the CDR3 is TGCAGCGTTATAGGACAGGGACGCACAGATACGCAGTATTTT. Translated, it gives CSVIGQGRTDTQYF.

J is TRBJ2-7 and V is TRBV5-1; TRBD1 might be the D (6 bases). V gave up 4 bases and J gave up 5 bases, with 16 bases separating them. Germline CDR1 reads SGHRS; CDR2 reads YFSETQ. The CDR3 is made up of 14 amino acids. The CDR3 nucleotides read TGCGCCAGCAGCAACGACAGGCCGGAGAACGAGCAGTACTTC. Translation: CASSNDRPENEQYF.

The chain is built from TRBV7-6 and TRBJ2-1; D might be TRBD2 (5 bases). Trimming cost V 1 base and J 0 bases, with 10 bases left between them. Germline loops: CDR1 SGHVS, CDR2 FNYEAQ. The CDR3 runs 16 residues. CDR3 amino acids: CASSLVGGHSYNEQFF. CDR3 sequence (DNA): TGTGCCAGCAGCTTAGTCGGCGGGCACTCCTACAATGAGCAGTTCTTC.

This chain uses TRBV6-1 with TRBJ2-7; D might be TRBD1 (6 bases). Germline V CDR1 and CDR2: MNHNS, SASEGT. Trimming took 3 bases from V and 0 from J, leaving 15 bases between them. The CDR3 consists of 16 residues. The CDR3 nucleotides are TGTGCCAGCAGTGATTATGGACAGTTGAACTCCTACGAGCAGTACTTC. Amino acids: CASSDYGQLNSYEQYF.

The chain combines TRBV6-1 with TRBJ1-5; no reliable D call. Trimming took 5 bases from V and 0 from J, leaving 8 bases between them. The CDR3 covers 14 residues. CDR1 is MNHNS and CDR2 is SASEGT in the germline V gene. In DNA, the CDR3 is TGTGCCAGCAGTTATGGCGGTAGCAATCAGCCCCAGCATTTT. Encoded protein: CASSYGGSNQPQHF.

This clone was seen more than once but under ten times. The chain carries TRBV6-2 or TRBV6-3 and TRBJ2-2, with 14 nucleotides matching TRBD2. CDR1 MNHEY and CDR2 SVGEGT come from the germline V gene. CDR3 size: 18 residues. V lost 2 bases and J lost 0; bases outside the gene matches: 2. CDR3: CASSYLGLAGANTGELFF. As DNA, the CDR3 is TGTGCCAGCAGTTACCTGGGACTAGCGGGGGCGAACACCGGGGAGCTGTTTTTT.

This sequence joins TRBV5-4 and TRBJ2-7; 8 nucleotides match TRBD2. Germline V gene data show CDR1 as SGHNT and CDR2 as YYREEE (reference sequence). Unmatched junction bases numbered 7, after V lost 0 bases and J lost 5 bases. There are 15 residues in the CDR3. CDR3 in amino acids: CASSLGGGLRDEQYF. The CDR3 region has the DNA TGTGCCAGCAGCTTGGGCGGGGGGTTAAGGGACGAGCAGTACTTC.

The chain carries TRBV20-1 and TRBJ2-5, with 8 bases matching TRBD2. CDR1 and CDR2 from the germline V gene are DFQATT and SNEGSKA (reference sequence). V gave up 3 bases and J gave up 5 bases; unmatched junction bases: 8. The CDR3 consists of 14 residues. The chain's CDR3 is CSASVGTSSETQYF. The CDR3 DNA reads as TGCAGTGCTAGTGTCGGGACTAGTTCGGAGACCCAGTACTTC.

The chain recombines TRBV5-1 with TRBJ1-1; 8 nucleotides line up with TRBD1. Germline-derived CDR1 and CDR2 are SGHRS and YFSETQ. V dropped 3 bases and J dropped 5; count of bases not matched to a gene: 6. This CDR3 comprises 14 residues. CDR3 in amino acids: CASSWTGSGTEAFF. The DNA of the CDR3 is TGCGCCAGCAGCTGGACAGGGTCCGGGACTGAAGCTTTCTTT.

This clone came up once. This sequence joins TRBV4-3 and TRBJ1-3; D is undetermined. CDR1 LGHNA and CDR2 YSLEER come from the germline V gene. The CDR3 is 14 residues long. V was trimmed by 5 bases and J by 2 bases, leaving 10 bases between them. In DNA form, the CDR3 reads TGCGCCAGCAGCAACCGGGGAGCTGGAAACACCATATATTTT. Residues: CASSNRGAGNTIYF.

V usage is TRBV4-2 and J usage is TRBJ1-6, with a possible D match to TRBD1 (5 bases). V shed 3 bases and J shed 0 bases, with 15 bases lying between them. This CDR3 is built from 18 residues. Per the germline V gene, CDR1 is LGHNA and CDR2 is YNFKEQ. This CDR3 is CASSHLGEDSSYNSPLHF. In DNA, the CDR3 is TGTGCCAGCAGCCACCTAGGGGAAGATAGCTCCTATAATTCACCCCTCCACTTT.

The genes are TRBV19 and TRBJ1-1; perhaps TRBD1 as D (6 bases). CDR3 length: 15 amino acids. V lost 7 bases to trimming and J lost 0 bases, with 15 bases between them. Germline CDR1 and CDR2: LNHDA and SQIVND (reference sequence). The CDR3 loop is CASTQTTGLNTEAFF. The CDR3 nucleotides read TGTGCCAGTACCCAGACGACAGGACTGAACACTGAAGCTTTCTTT.

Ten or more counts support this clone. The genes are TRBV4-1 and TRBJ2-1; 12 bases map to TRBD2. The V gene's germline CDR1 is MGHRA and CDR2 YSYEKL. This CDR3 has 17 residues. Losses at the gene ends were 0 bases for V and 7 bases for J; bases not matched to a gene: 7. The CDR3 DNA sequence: TGCGCCAGCAGCCAAGATCTGGGACTAGCGGGTGCAAATGAGCAGTTCTTC. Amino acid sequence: CASSQDLGLAGANEQFF.

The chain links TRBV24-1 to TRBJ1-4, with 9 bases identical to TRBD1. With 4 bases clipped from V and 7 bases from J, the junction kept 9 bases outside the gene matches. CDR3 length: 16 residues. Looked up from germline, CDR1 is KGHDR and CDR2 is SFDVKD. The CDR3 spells CATSDPGQGLGEKLFF. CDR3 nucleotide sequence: TGTGCCACCAGTGACCCAGGACAGGGGTTAGGTGAAAAACTGTTTTTT.

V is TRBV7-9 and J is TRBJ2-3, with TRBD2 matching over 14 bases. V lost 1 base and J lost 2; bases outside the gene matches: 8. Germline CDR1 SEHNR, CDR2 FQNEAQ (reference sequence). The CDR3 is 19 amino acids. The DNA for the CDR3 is TGTGCCAGCAGCTTAGTGGGACTAGCGGGGGCCTTTAACACAGATACGCAGTATTTT. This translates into CASSLVGLAGAFNTDTQYF. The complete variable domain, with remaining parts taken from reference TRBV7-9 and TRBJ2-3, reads DTGVSQNPRHKITKRGQNVTFRCDPISEHNRLYWYRQTLGQGPEFLTYFQNEAQLEKSRLLSDRFSAERPKGSFSTLEIQRTEQGDSAMYLCASSLVGLAGAFNTDTQYFGPGTRLTVL.